These T cell receptor beta chains were read from a single sample in a study of blood T cell repertoires in COVID-19. TCRdb's table, derived via immunoSEQ multiplex PCR, lists solely in-frame clones and lacks some. The data hold about 67,000 clones, with approximately 87% observed a single time. Sequencing input: peripheral blood. The receptors derive from a man aged 50-59 years with active COVID-19. The CDR3 runs from the conserved cysteine through the conserved F or W. Each record gives: clone size, J gene, D gene, V gene, CDR3 protein, CDR3 DNA. The D gene is left open where the match is weak. Clone size is stated in some rows and not others, as once, few, many or a class when expanded.

clone_size: NA
j_call: TRBJ2-3
d_call: TRBD1
v_call: TRBV24-1
cdr3_aa: CATSRTGTDTQYF
cdr3_nt: TGTGCCACCAGTAGGACAGGGACAGATACGCAGTATTTT

clone_size: few
j_call: TRBJ2-7
d_call: NA
v_call: TRBV6-2/TRBV6-3
cdr3_aa: CASSYSWGRYYEQYF
cdr3_nt: TGTGCCAGCAGTTACTCCTGGGGCCGCTACTACGAGCAGTACTTC

clone_size: NA
j_call: TRBJ1-4
d_call: NA
v_call: TRBV4-3
cdr3_aa: CASSTDRTNEKLFF
cdr3_nt: TGCGCCAGCAGCACCGACAGGACGAATGAAAAACTGTTTTTT

clone_size: NA
j_call: TRBJ2-7
d_call: TRBD2
v_call: TRBV27
cdr3_aa: CASSSLGTSGLDEQYF
cdr3_nt: TGTGCCAGCAGTTCCCTCGGGACTAGCGGGTTAGACGAGCAGTACTTC

clone_size: NA
j_call: TRBJ1-5
d_call: NA
v_call: TRBV7-3
cdr3_aa: CASSLTDREPQHF
cdr3_nt: TGTGCCAGCAGCTTAACTGACCGGGAGCCCCAGCATTTT

clone_size: NA
j_call: TRBJ2-2
d_call: NA
v_call: TRBV3-1/TRBV3-2
cdr3_aa: CASSSRTSRTGELFF
cdr3_nt: TGTGCCAGCAGCAGCCGCACTAGCAGGACCGGGGAGCTGTTTTTT

clone_size: few
j_call: TRBJ1-1
d_call: NA
v_call: TRBV19
cdr3_aa: CASTPLGGTEAFF
cdr3_nt: TGTGCCAGTACCCCGCTAGGGGGCACTGAAGCTTTCTTT

clone_size: NA
j_call: TRBJ1-2
d_call: NA
v_call: TRBV28
cdr3_aa: CASSYGTSPNGYTF
cdr3_nt: TGTGCCAGCAGTTATGGGACAAGTCCAAATGGCTACACCTTC

clone_size: NA
j_call: TRBJ1-2
d_call: NA
v_call: TRBV5-4
cdr3_aa: CASSLAGISGYGYTF
cdr3_nt: TGTGCCAGCAGCTTGGCCGGGATTTCGGGCTACGGCTACACCTTC

clone_size: NA
j_call: TRBJ1-1
d_call: NA
v_call: TRBV14
cdr3_aa: CASSQTGRAFF
cdr3_nt: TGTGCCAGCAGCCAGACTGGGAGGGCTTTCTTT

clone_size: once
j_call: TRBJ1-2
d_call: TRBD1
v_call: TRBV11-3
cdr3_aa: CASSLDLGQGASGYTF
cdr3_nt: TGTGCCAGCAGCTTAGATTTGGGACAGGGGGCGTCTGGCTACACCTTC

clone_size: NA
j_call: TRBJ2-7
d_call: TRBD2
v_call: TRBV19
cdr3_aa: CASSIGLAGSYEQYF
cdr3_nt: TGTGCCAGTAGTATAGGACTAGCGGGCTCCTACGAGCAGTACTTC

clone_size: NA
j_call: TRBJ2-2
d_call: TRBD1
v_call: TRBV10-3
cdr3_aa: CAISERLSGQGYNTGELFF
cdr3_nt: TGTGCCATCAGTGAGAGGTTATCGGGACAGGGCTATAACACCGGGGAGCTGTTTTTT

clone_size: NA
j_call: TRBJ2-7
d_call: NA
v_call: TRBV4-3
cdr3_aa: CASSQDLQSYEQYF
cdr3_nt: TGCGCCAGCAGCCAAGATCTGCAGTCCTACGAGCAGTACTTC

clone_size: NA
j_call: TRBJ2-7
d_call: NA
v_call: TRBV7-9
cdr3_aa: CASSPSLIGRSILSGQYF
cdr3_nt: TGTGCCAGCAGCCCCAGCCTAATTGGGAGGTCGATATTATCTGGGCAGTACTTC

clone_size: NA
j_call: TRBJ2-2
d_call: TRBD1
v_call: TRBV3-1/TRBV3-2
cdr3_aa: CASSQEGTGSGELFF
cdr3_nt: TGTGCCAGCAGCCAAGAGGGGACAGGGTCCGGGGAGCTGTTTTTT

clone_size: NA
j_call: TRBJ2-7
d_call: NA
v_call: TRBV30
cdr3_aa: CAWSVRGYEQYF
cdr3_nt: TGTGCCTGGAGTGTCCGAGGTTACGAGCAGTACTTC

clone_size: NA
j_call: TRBJ1-6
d_call: NA
v_call: TRBV9
cdr3_aa: CASSSVGYNSPLHF
cdr3_nt: TGTGCCAGCAGCTCCGTCGGCTATAATTCACCCCTCCACTTT

clone_size: many
j_call: TRBJ1-2
d_call: TRBD1
v_call: TRBV27
cdr3_aa: CASSLRQGAGYGYTF
cdr3_nt: TGTGCCAGCAGTTTACGACAGGGGGCAGGCTATGGCTACACCTTC

clone_size: NA
j_call: TRBJ2-7
d_call: TRBD1
v_call: TRBV5-4
cdr3_aa: CASSLDGTGRFGQYF
cdr3_nt: TGTGCCAGCAGCTTGGACGGGACAGGTCGTTTTGGGCAGTACTTC

clone_size: NA
j_call: TRBJ2-3
d_call: TRBD1
v_call: TRBV19
cdr3_aa: CASSTRQGLQYF
cdr3_nt: TGTGCCAGTAGTACAAGACAGGGTTTGCAGTATTTT

clone_size: NA
j_call: TRBJ2-3
d_call: NA
v_call: TRBV4-3
cdr3_aa: CASSQALADTQYF
cdr3_nt: TGCGCCAGCAGCCAAGCCCTAGCTGATACGCAGTATTTT

clone_size: NA
j_call: TRBJ2-2
d_call: NA
v_call: TRBV7-2
cdr3_aa: CASSLVRGTGELFF
cdr3_nt: TGTGCCAGCAGCTTAGTTCGGGGCACCGGGGAGCTGTTTTTT

clone_size: NA
j_call: TRBJ1-2
d_call: NA
v_call: TRBV3-1/TRBV3-2
cdr3_aa: CASSQGRRVERGYTF
cdr3_nt: TGTGCCAGCAGCCAAGGACGGCGTGTTGAGAGGGGCTACACCTTC

clone_size: NA
j_call: TRBJ1-3
d_call: NA
v_call: TRBV21-1
cdr3_aa: CASTTPQGSGNTIYF
cdr3_nt: TGTGCCAGCACCACGCCCCAGGGCTCTGGAAACACCATATATTTT

clone_size: NA
j_call: TRBJ1-4
d_call: NA
v_call: TRBV18
cdr3_aa: CASSPITASTNEKLFF
cdr3_nt: TGTGCCAGCTCACCCATTACAGCATCCACTAATGAAAAACTGTTTTTT

clone_size: NA
j_call: TRBJ1-5
d_call: TRBD1
v_call: TRBV10-3
cdr3_aa: CAISESLTGGDGPQHF
cdr3_nt: TGTGCCATCAGTGAATCGCTTACAGGGGGAGATGGGCCCCAGCATTTT

clone_size: NA
j_call: TRBJ1-1
d_call: NA
v_call: TRBV12-3/TRBV12-4
cdr3_aa: CASSTQRTEAFF
cdr3_nt: TGTGCCAGCAGTACTCAGCGCACTGAAGCTTTCTTT